Each of the 20 T cell receptor beta chains below was sequenced from the same sample in a study of T cells in Graves' hyperthyroidism and ophthalmopathy. Amplified TCR beta CDR3 regions derived from RNA transcripts. An initial round of RT-PCR targeting the TCR CDR3 relied on the HTBI primer set. TCRdb recomputed calls from the multiplex PCR reads with MiXCR, one row per CDR3 protein. The sample records hundreds of thousands of distinct CDR3 sequences, around 15% being singletons. The sample comprised blood. All receptors come from a woman under 30 with Graves' hyperthyroidism.

The table lists this clonotype with a few counts. The J gene is TRBJ1-1, the V gene TRBV28, with no clear D. The CDR3 loop spans 16 amino acids. Germline CDR1 is MDHEN and CDR2 is SYDVKM. V was shortened by 3 bases and J by 5 bases, with 19 bases between the two germline ends. Here the CDR3 reads CASSLVELRGRTEAFF. CDR3 nucleotide sequence: TGTGCCAGCAGTTTGGTGGAGTTACGGGGTCGGACTGAAGCTTTCTTT. The whole variable domain, remainder taken from reference TRBV28 and TRBJ1-1, is DVKVTQSSRYLVKRTGEKVFLECVQDMDHENMFWYRQDPGLGLRLIYFSYDVKMKEKGDIPEGYSVSREKKERFSLILESASTNQTSMYLCASSLVELRGRTEAFFGQGTRLTVV.

The chain uses TRBV6-2 or TRBV6-3 and TRBJ1-1; 8 nucleotides match TRBD1. Trimming removed 5 bases from V and 0 bases from J; junction bases left unmatched: 11. Germline CDR1 and CDR2: MNHEY and SVGEGT. This CDR3 is 17 amino acids long. The CDR3 sequence is CASSVDRGANMNTEAFF. CDR3 bases: TGTGCCAGCAGTGTAGACAGGGGAGCCAACATGAACACTGAAGCTTTCTTT.

This clonotype was observed at least ten times. The genes are TRBV20-1 and TRBJ2-5; unclear D gene. The CDR3 sequence is 13 residues long. The V gene's germline CDR1 is DFQATT and CDR2 SNEGSKA (reference sequence). V was clipped by 3 bases and J by 5 bases, with 13 bases between them. The CDR3 spells CSARPEIGETQYF. The CDR3 DNA sequence: TGCAGTGCTAGGCCAGAAATCGGGGAGACCCAGTACTTC.

This clonotype was counted many times. The rearrangement uses TRBV13 and TRBJ2-1; D possibly corresponds to TRBD2 (6 bases). Trimming shortened V by 1 base and J by 3 bases, and 13 bases separated the two germline ends. CDR3 length: 16 residues. Germline assignment: CDR1 PRHDT and CDR2 FYEKMQ (reference sequence). CDR3 DNA sequence: TGTGCCAGCAGCTTAGCGCCTAGCGTAGACTACAATGAGCAGTTCTTC. Translation: CASSLAPSVDYNEQFF.

There are a few counts of this clonotype. The chain has TRBV14 and TRBJ1-1, with D possibly TRBD1 on 6 matching bases. Germline V gives CDR1 SGHDN, CDR2 FVKESK. The germline V and J ends were trimmed by 0 bases and 4 bases, with 15 bases remaining between them. The CDR3 has 16 residues. In DNA form, the CDR3 reads TGTGCCAGCAGCCAAGATTTGACGGGGGCCGGCACTGAAGCTTTCTTT. Amino acids: CASSQDLTGAGTEAFF.

The V and J genes are TRBV30 and TRBJ2-7, with 9 positions matching TRBD1. CDR1 is GTSNPN, CDR2 SVGIG, per germline (reference sequence). Trimming at V came to 7 bases and at J to 3 bases, leaving 4 bases not matched to a gene. The CDR3 has 12 residues. The DNA for the CDR3 is TGTGCCTTACAGGGGGCCCACTACGAGCAGTACTTC. The encoded protein is CALQGAHYEQYF.

V usage is TRBV29-1 and J usage is TRBJ1-2; D perhaps matches TRBD1 (5 bases). Trimming left V 2 bases short and J 8 bases short, with 15 bases between. The CDR3 consists of 13 residues. Germline-derived CDR1 and CDR2 are SQVTM and ANQGSEA. The CDR3 region has the DNA TGCAGCGTTGAAACCCGGGGCAAGTGGGGCTACACCTTC. It translates to CSVETRGKWGYTF.

There are a few counts of this clonotype. J is TRBJ2-7 and V is TRBV6-1, with D tentatively TRBD1 (5 bases). Germline CDR1 MNHNS, CDR2 SASEGT. The CDR3 runs to 14 residues. Trimming left V 5 bases short and J 3 bases short, with 14 bases between. The CDR3 protein is CASSRQRVGYEQYF. DNA of the CDR3: TGTGCCAGCAGTCGACAGAGAGTGGGCTACGAGCAGTACTTC.

In this sample, this clonotype turned up many times. The chain uses TRBV28 and TRBJ1-1; TRBD1 matches 8 bases. The CDR3 contains 15 residues. V trimming: 5 bases; J trimming: 4 bases; junction bases outside the gene matches: 9. In germline, CDR1 is MDHEN, CDR2 SYDVKM. The CDR3 DNA reads as TGTGCCAGCAGTCCTCCCCTAACAGGGGGCACTGAAGCTTTCTTT. Translated: CASSPPLTGGTEAFF.

At least ten counts were recorded for this clonotype. In DNA, the CDR3 is TGCAGTGCTAGAGATGGGTCTAGCGGGTTGGCCTACAATGAGCAGTTCTTC. This sequence encodes CSARDGSSGLAYNEQFF. The V call is TRBV20-1, the J call TRBJ2-1; 8 bases are shared with TRBD2. V was pared by 0 bases and J by 2 bases, with 9 bases of the junction left unmatched. CDR1 is DFQATT, CDR2 SNEGSKA, per germline (reference sequence). CDR3 size: 17 residues.

Ten or more counts support this clonotype. The chain combines TRBV7-8 with TRBJ2-3; 13 nucleotides match TRBD2. Germline V gene data show CDR1 as SGHVS and CDR2 as FQNEAQ. V lost 8 bases and J lost 3; bases outside the gene matches: 8. The CDR3 extends over 16 amino acids. The CDR3 nucleotides read TGTGCCAGCGGGCTACTAGCGGGAGGGATAACAGATACGCAGTATTTT. It codes for CASGLLAGGITDTQYF. The complete variable domain, with remaining parts taken from reference TRBV7-8 and TRBJ2-3, reads GAGVSQSPRYKVAKRGQDVALRCDPISGHVSLFWYQQALGQGPEFLTYFQNEAQLDKSGLPSDRFFAERPEGSVSTLKIQRTQQEDSAVYLCASGLLAGGITDTQYFGPGTRLTVL.

This clonotype has a count of ten or more. CDR3 protein: CSANFPNEQFF. Written as DNA, the CDR3 is TGCAGTGCAAACTTCCCTAATGAGCAGTTCTTC. This sequence joins TRBV20-1 and TRBJ2-1; D is undetermined. Trimming pared 6 bases from V and 7 bases from J, leaving 10 bases between. The germline V gene has CDR1 DFQATT and CDR2 SNEGSKA (reference sequence). CDR3 length equals 11 residues.

This clonotype was found many times. V gene TRBV20-1 combines with J gene TRBJ1-2; no firm D call. Germline loops: CDR1 DFQATT, CDR2 SNEGSKA (reference sequence). This CDR3 contains 14 residues. V was shortened by 1 base and J by 4 bases, with 13 bases between the two germline ends. The CDR3 DNA is TGCAGTGCTAGAGTAGGCCCAGGTAGCTATGGCTACACCTTC. Amino acids: CSARVGPGSYGYTF.

This clonotype was counted ten times or more. V gene TRBV20-1 combines with J gene TRBJ2-3; D is ambiguous. V gave up 4 bases and J gave up 2 bases, with 10 bases separating them. This CDR3 spans 13 amino acids. The germline V gene has CDR1 DFQATT and CDR2 SNEGSKA (reference sequence). As DNA, the CDR3 is TGCAGTGCTATTCGTTCCGCCACAGATACGCAGTATTTT. It codes for CSAIRSATDTQYF.

J is TRBJ1-4 and V is TRBV4-2; the match to TRBD1 covers 8 bases. After removal of 0 bases from V and 2 bases from J, the junction contained 11 bases not matched to a gene. This CDR3 spans 19 amino acids. Germline values: CDR1 LGHNA, CDR2 YNFKEQ. The CDR3 DNA follows: TGTGCCAGCAGCCAAGATGTTATGGCAGGGGGCAGCACTAATGAAAAACTGTTTTTT. This translates into CASSQDVMAGGSTNEKLFF.

This clonotype has more than one count but fewer than ten. The chain couples TRBV25-1 to TRBJ2-1; the match to TRBD1 covers 10 bases. The V and J ends lost 4 bases and 6 bases, in that order; junction bases with no gene match: 9. The CDR3 is 16 amino acids. Germline values: CDR1 MGHDK, CDR2 SYGVNS. The CDR3 DNA follows: TGTGCCAGCAGTGCGACCCGGGACAGGGGTCGCAATGAGCAGTTCTTC. Translation: CASSATRDRGRNEQFF.

Remarks on this clonotype: A read error may explain this, as a much larger clone is one base away. V and J are TRBV28 and TRBJ1-1, with D unresolved. CDR3 size: 14 residues. Trimming took 5 bases from V and 2 from J, leaving 12 bases between them. The germline gives CDR1 MDHEN, CDR2 SYDVKM. The CDR3 protein is CASSPTAVNTEAFF. The CDR3 DNA is TGTGCCAGCAGTCCAACCGCAGTCAACACTGAAGCTTTCTTT.

This clonotype was counted ten times or more. The chain combines TRBV30 with TRBJ1-5, with 10 bases that match TRBD1. In germline, CDR1 is GTSNPN, CDR2 SVGIG (reference sequence). J lost 2 bases, V lost 4 bases, and 5 bases had no gene match. This CDR3 contains 15 residues. CDR3 loop: CAWNRQGARNQPQHF. CDR3 nucleotide sequence: TGTGCCTGGAACCGACAGGGGGCTCGCAATCAGCCCCAGCATTTT.

This clonotype was detected ten times or more. The gene calls are TRBV6-1 and TRBJ2-5; D is uncertain. The DNA end is a closer match to TRBJ2-3, so the J assignment may be wrong. CDR3 size: 11 residues. The germline V gene has CDR1 MNHNS and CDR2 SASEGT. CDR3 in DNA: TGTGCCAGCAGTGAGGTTGAGACGCAGTATTTT. This encodes CASSEVETQYF.

In this sample, this clonotype turned up many times. The rearrangement uses TRBV20-1 and TRBJ2-1; the match to TRBD2 covers 11 bases. CDR1 and CDR2 (germline): DFQATT, SNEGSKA (reference sequence). There are 17 residues in the CDR3. Germline trimming cut 1 base from V and 7 bases from J; bases unmatched to any gene: 12. For the CDR3, the DNA is TGCAGTGCTAGAGTGGCTAGCGGGGGGCGTCACGGAAATGAGCAGTTCTTC. Protein: CSARVASGGRHGNEQFF.